In its sample, the clone carrying this T cell receptor (beta chain) was seen many times. Its cognate antigen is unknown. Preparation of TCR beta libraries was done by quantitative 5'-RACE with molecular barcodes. MiXCR, applied by TCRdb to the 5' RACE reads, yields one record per CDR3 protein. The sample yields 250,000 to 400,000 distinct CDR3 sequences, under 14% seen once. The sample is drawn from a study of CD8 T cells in ankylosing spondylitis. Germline CDR1 reads SGHDT; CDR2 reads YYEEEE. The CDR3 totals 15 residues. With V trimmed by 4 bases and J by 4 bases, 10 bases remained unmatched. Regarding the study as a whole: Blood from ankylosing spondylitis patients appeared to carry a characteristic roughly 8-variant TCR beta motif. The authors reported significant enrichment of disease-linked clones in matched ankylosing spondylitis synovial fluid. Clones linked to the disease showed a CD8+ phenotype. They occurred at relatively low frequencies in peripheral blood.

Sequencing was done on a sample of blood, either unsorted or a sorted T cell fraction (not recorded which). This chain connects TRBV5-6 to TRBJ1-1; TRBD1 aligns across 7 bases. This receptor was taken from a female donor with ankylosing spondylitis or in good health (not recorded which). Written as DNA, the CDR3 is TGTGCCAGCAGCACAACCTTGACAGGGAGCACTGAAGCTTTCTTT. It translates to CASSTTLTGSTEAFF. The whole variable domain, filled in from reference TRBV5-6 and TRBJ1-1, reads DAGVTQSPTHLIKTRGQQVTLRCSPKSGHDTVSWYQQALGQGPQFIFQYYEEEERQRGNFPDRFSGHQFPNYSSELNVNALLLGDSALYLCASSTTLTGSTEAFFGQGTRLTVV.